This T cell receptor (beta chain) is from a study of T cells after yellow fever vaccination. Overall study findings and caveats: A limited proportion of clonotypes was detected within both the CD4 and CD8 compartments. A large majority of primary-vaccination clones showed up again after the booster (approximately 96% CD4, 75% to 90% CD8).

This clonotype came up a few times. The target antigen is unknown. The TCR cDNA carried a universal primer site and UMIs from 5'RACE template switching. TCRdb reprocessed the 5' RACE reads via MiXCR and lists one record per CDR3 protein. Found here are some 220,000 distinct CDR3 sequences, approximately 3.3% of them singletons; the top ten hold approximately 3%. Unmatched junction bases numbered 11, after V lost 2 bases and J lost 8 bases. CDR1 is SGHTA and CDR2 is FQGTGA in the germline V gene. The CDR3 totals 15 residues. The TCR sequence derives from a man aged 18 to 29 who received the YFV17D yellow fever vaccine. Specimen: CD4+ T cells sorted from PBMCs, collected 10 days after the yellow fever booster vaccination. V and J are TRBV7-3 and TRBJ2-7, with TRBD1 identical over 8 bases. This chain's CDR3 is CASSLGGRTGSKQYF. The CDR3, as DNA: TGTGCCAGCAGCTTAGGGGGGCGGACAGGGAGCAAGCAGTACTTC.